This T cell receptor beta chain stems from a study of neurological immune-mediated disorders. Study conclusions and caveats: One related-CDR3 cluster, identified by phylogenetic grouping, held the repertoires of 18 of 34 multiple sclerosis patients and was a possible signature. Patients with HTLV-1-associated myelopathy had the highest level of TCR clonal expansion, whereas patients with multiple sclerosis had the lowest level, falling beneath the level found in healthy controls.

The junction had 10 bases not matched to a gene; V was cut back by 5 bases and J by 5 bases. The CDR3 runs 14 residues. In germline, CDR1 is DFQATT, CDR2 SNEGSKA (reference sequence). MiXCR, applied by TCRdb to the 5' RACE reads, yields one record per CDR3 protein. This table has some 56,000 distinct CDR3 sequences, 3.8% appearing once. This clonotype was seen ten or more times. Its antigen is still unknown. Sequenced material: PBMCs. This chain uses TRBV20-1 with TRBJ1-1; 8 nucleotides agree with TRBD1. This receptor was obtained from a man in his 60s with multiple sclerosis. In DNA, the CDR3 is TGCAGTGCTGAGGACAGGGTGGTTGGTACTGAAGCTTTCTTT. As protein: CSAEDRVVGTEAFF.